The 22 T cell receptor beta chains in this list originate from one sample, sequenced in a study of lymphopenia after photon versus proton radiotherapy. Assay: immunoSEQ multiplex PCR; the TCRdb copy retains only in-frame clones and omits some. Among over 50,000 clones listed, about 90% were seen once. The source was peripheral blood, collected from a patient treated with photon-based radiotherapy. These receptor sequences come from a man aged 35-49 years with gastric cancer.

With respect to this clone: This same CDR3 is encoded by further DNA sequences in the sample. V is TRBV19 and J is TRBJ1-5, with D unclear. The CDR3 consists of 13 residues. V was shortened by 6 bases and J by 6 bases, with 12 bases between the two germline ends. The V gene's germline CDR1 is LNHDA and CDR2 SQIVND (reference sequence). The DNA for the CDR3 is TGTGCCAGTAGCATTGGGGTTGGTCAGCCCCAGCATTTT. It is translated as CASSIGVGQPQHF.

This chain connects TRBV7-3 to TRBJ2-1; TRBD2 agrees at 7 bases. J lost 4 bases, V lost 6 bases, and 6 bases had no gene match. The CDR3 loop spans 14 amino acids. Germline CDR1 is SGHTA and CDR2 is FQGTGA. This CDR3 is CASRPTREYNEQFF. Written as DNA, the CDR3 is TGTGCCAGCAGACCAACGCGGGAGTACAATGAGCAGTTCTTC. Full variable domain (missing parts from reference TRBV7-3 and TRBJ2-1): GAGVSQTPSNKVTEKGKYVELRCDPISGHTALYWYRQSLGQGPEFLIYFQGTGAADDSGLPNDRFFAVRPEGSVSTLKIQRTERGDSAVYLCASRPTREYNEQFFGPGTRLTVL.

In nucleotides, the CDR3 is TGTGCCAGTAGTATAACCGGGACACTAAGGGCAGATACGCAGTATTTT. As protein: CASSITGTLRADTQYF. This chain joins TRBV19 and TRBJ2-3; weak D call: TRBD1 (6 bases). This CDR3 is built from 16 residues. Germline V gives CDR1 LNHDA, CDR2 SQIVND (reference sequence). With 2 bases removed from V and 4 bases from J, the gap between germline ends came to 16 bases.

The CDR3 region is CASSPQQTTEAFF. The DNA of the CDR3 is TGTGCCAGCAGCCCCCAACAAACTACTGAAGCTTTCTTT. This chain connects TRBV5-4 to TRBJ1-1; D remains unclear. CDR1 is SGHNT, CDR2 YYREEE, per germline (reference sequence). The V gene lost 4 bases and the J gene lost 5 bases, with 12 bases spanning the gap. CDR3 length equals 13 residues.

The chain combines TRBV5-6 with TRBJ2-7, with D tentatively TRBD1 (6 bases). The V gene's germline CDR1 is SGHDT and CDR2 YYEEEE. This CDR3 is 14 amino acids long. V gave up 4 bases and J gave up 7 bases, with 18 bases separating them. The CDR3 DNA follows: TGTGCCAGCAGCACGGCAAGGGGGACGGGGGAGCAGTACTTC. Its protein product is CASSTARGTGEQYF.

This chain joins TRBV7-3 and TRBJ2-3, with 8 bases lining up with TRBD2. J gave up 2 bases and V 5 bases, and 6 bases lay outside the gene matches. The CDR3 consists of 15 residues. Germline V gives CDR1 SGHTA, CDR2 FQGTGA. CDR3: CASSLSGGFTDTQYF. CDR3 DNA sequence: TGTGCCAGCAGCCTAAGCGGGGGCTTCACAGATACGCAGTATTTT. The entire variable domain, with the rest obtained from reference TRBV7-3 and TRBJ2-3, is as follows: GAGVSQTPSNKVTEKGKYVELRCDPISGHTALYWYRQSLGQGPEFLIYFQGTGAADDSGLPNDRFFAVRPEGSVSTLKIQRTERGDSAVYLCASSLSGGFTDTQYFGPGTRLTVL.

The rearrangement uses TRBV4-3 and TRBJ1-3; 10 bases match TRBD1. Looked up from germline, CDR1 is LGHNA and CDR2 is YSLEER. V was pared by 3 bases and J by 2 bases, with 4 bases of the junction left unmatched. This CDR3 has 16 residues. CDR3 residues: CASSHGTGEAGNTIYF. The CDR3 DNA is TGCGCCAGCAGCCACGGGACAGGGGAAGCTGGAAACACCATATATTTT.

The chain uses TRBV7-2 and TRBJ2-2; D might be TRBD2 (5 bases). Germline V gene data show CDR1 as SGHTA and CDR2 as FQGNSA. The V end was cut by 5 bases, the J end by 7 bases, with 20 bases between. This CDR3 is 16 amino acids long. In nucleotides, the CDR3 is TGTGCCAGCAGCCCCCCAGGAGGCAGGCTGCTCGGGGAGCTGTTTTTT. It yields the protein CASSPPGGRLLGELFF. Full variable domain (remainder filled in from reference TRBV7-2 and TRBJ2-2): GAGVSQSPSNKVTEKGKDVELRCDPISGHTALYWYRQSLGQGLEFLIYFQGNSAPDKSGLPSDRFSAERTGGSVSTLTIQRTQQEDSAVYLCASSPPGGRLLGELFFGEGSRLTVL.

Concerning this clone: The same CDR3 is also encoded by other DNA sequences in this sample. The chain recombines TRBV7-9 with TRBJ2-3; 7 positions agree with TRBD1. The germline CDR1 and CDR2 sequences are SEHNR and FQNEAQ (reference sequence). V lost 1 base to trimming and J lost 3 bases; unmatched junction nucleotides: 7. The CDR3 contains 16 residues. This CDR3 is CASSLGQGIGTDTQYF. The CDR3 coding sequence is TGTGCCAGCAGCTTAGGACAGGGAATCGGGACAGATACGCAGTATTTT.

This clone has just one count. The CDR3 DNA reads TGTGCCAGCAGCTTATCCGGGACGGCCCGGGGGCTGTTTTTT. It codes for CASSLSGTARGLFF. The chain couples TRBV5-6 to TRBJ1-4; a weak D match, TRBD1 (5 bases). The V end lost 2 bases, the J end lost 14 bases, and 19 bases lay between the germline ends. Germline CDR1 reads SGHDT; CDR2 reads YYEEEE. The CDR3 spans 14 residues.

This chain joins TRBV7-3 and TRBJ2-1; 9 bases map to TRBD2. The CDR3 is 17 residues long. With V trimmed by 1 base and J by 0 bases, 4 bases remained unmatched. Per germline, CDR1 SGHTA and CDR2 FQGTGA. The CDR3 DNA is TGTGCCAGCAGCTTAAGGTCTAGCGGGGTCTCCTACAATGAGCAGTTCTTC. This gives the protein CASSLRSSGVSYNEQFF.

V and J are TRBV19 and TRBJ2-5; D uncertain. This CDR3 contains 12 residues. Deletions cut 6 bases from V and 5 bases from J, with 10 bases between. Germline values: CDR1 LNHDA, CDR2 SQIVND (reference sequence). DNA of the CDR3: TGTGCCAGTAGCAGCCGTGGGGAGACCCAGTACTTC. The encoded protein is CASSSRGETQYF.

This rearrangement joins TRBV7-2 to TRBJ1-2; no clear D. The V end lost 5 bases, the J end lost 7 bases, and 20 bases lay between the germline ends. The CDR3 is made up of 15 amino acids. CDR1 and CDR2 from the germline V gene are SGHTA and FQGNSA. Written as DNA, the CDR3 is TGTGCCAGCAGCCCTAGCCCAGCTTTGGTTGGTGGCTACACCTTC. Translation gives CASSPSPALVGGYTF.

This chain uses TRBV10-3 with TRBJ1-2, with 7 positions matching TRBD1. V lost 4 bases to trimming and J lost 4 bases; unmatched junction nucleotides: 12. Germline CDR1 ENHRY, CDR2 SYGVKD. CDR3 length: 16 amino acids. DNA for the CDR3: TGTGCCATCAGTGTCTCTTCAGAGGGGGCTGGCTATGGCTACACCTTC. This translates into CAISVSSEGAGYGYTF.

This CDR3 reads CASSPQVPYGYTF. DNA for the CDR3: TGTGCCAGCAGCCCACAGGTTCCATATGGCTACACCTTC. The V gene is TRBV7-6, the J gene TRBJ1-2, with a weak D call TRBD1 (5 bases). CDR1 is SGHVS and CDR2 is FNYEAQ in the germline V gene. Trimming took off 5 bases at V and 5 bases at J, with 12 bases between the two ends. The CDR3 runs to 13 residues. The variable domain in full, with the rest retrieved from reference TRBV7-6 and TRBJ1-2, is GAGVSQSPRYKVTKRGQDVALRCDPISGHVSLYWYRQALGQGPEFLTYFNYEAQQDKSGLPNDRFSAERPEGSISTLTIQRTEQRDSAMYRCASSPQVPYGYTFGSGTRLTVV.

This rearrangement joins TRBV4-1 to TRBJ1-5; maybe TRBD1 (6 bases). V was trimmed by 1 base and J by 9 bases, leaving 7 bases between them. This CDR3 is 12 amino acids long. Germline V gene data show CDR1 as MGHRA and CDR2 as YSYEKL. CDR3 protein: CASSQGRGPQHF. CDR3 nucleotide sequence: TGCGCCAGCAGCCAAGGCAGGGGGCCCCAGCATTTT.

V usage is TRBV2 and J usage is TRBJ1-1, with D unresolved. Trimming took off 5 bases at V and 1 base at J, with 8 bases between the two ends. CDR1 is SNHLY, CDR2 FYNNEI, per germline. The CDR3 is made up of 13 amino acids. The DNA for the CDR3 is TGTGCCAGCAGTCAAAACAGGAACACTGAAGCTTTCTTT. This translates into CASSQNRNTEAFF. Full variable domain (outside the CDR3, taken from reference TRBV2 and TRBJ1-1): EPEVTQTPSHQVTQMGQEVILRCVPISNHLYFYWYRQILGQKVEFLVSFYNNEISEKSEIFDDQFSVERPDGSNFTLKIRSTKLEDSAMYFCASSQNRNTEAFFGQGTRLTVV.

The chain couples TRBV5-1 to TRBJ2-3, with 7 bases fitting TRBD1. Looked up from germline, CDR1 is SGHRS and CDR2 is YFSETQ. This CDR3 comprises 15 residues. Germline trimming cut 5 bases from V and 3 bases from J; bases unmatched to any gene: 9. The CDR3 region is CASRELGGTTDTQYF. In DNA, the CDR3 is TGCGCCAGCAGAGAACTAGGGGGCACAACAGATACGCAGTATTTT.

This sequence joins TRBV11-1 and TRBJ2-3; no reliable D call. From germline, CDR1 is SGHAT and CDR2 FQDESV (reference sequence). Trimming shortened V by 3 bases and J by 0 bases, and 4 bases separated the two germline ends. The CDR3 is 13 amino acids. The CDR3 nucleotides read TGTGCCAGCAGCTTTCTGAGCACAGATACGCAGTATTTT. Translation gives CASSFLSTDTQYF.

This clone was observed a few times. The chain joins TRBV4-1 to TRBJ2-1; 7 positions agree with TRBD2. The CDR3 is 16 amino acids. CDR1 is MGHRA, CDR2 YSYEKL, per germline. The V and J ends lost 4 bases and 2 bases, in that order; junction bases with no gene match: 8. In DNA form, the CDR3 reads TGCGCCAGCAGCCCCCCCCTTGGGGGGGCCTACAATGAGCAGTTCTTC. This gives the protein CASSPPLGGAYNEQFF.

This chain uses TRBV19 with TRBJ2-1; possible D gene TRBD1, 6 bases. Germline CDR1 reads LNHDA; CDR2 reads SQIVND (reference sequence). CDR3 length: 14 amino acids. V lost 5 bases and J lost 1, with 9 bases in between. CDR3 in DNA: TGTGCCAGTAGTCCCAGGGGTTCCTACAATGAGCAGTTCTTC. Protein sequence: CASSPRGSYNEQFF.

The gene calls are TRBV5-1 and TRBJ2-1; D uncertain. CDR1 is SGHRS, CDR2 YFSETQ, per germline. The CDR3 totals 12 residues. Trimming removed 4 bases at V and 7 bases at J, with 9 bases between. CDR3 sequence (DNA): TGCGCCAGCAGCATAGGACGGAATGAGCAGTTCTTC. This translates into CASSIGRNEQFF. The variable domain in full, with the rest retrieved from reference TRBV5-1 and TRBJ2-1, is KAGVTQTPRYLIKTRGQQVTLSCSPISGHRSVSWYQQTPGQGLQFLFEYFSETQRNKGNFPGRFSGRQFSNSRSEMNVSTLELGDSALYLCASSIGRNEQFFGPGTRLTVL.